This T cell receptor beta chain was recorded in a study of CD8 T cells in ankylosing spondylitis. The study, taken as a whole, reports: Disease-linked clones had a CD8+ phenotype and relatively low frequency in peripheral blood. Clones linked to disease were reported to show significant enrichment in matched ankylosing spondylitis synovial fluid. Apparently characteristic of ankylosing spondylitis blood was a TCR beta motif (about 8 highly homologous variants).

Comment on this clonotype: Its antigen remains unidentified.

V lost 3 bases to trimming and J lost 1 base, with 18 bases between them. The length of the CDR3 is 17 residues. Libraries for TCR beta were made by quantitative 5'-RACE with molecular barcodes. TCRdb recomputed calls from the 5' RACE reads with MiXCR, one row per CDR3 protein. The data hold around 340,000 distinct CDR3 sequences, with about 15% observed a single time. This TCR derives from a male donor with ankylosing spondylitis or in good health (not recorded which). Sequenced input: blood, either unsorted or a sorted T cell fraction (not recorded which). This rearrangement joins TRBV12-3 or TRBV12-4 to TRBJ2-5; perhaps TRBD2 as D (6 bases). The CDR3 sequence: CASSFGPGGVSQETQYF. Here the CDR3 DNA reads TGTGCCAGCAGTTTCGGGCCCGGAGGGGTAAGCCAAGAGACCCAGTACTTC.